Listed below are T cell receptor beta chains from one sample, sequenced in a study of cytomegalovirus exposure and HLA in healthy donors. Assay: immunoSEQ multiplex PCR; the TCRdb copy retains only in-frame clones and omits some. The sample contains more than 80,000 clones, about 70% of which appear only once. The sample was PBMCs. The receptor source for this set is a human donor in good health. Each CDR3 is given with its conserved first and last residue. Each record gives: clone size, V gene, D gene, J gene, CDR3 protein, CDR3 DNA. The D gene is left open where the match is weak. Rows may omit the clone size; those that give it use once, few, many or a size class.

clone_size: once; v_call: TRBV7-9; d_call: -; j_call: TRBJ2-1; cdr3_aa: CASLSSSYNEQFF; cdr3_nt: TGTGCCAGCCTCTCGAGCTCCTACAATGAGCAGTTCTTC
clone_size: -; v_call: TRBV5-6; d_call: TRBD1; j_call: TRBJ1-1; cdr3_aa: CASSGGQGRGTEAFF; cdr3_nt: TGTGCCAGCAGCGGGGGACAGGGGAGGGGAACTGAAGCTTTCTTT
clone_size: -; v_call: TRBV29-1; d_call: TRBD2; j_call: TRBJ2-7; cdr3_aa: CSVGQTSGINEQYF; cdr3_nt: TGCAGCGTTGGGCAGACTAGCGGGATCAACGAGCAGTACTTC
clone_size: -; v_call: TRBV5-4; d_call: TRBD1; j_call: TRBJ1-1; cdr3_aa: CASSFTGAAVAFF; cdr3_nt: TGTGCCAGCAGCTTTACAGGGGCCGCCGTCGCTTTCTTT
clone_size: -; v_call: TRBV27; d_call: -; j_call: TRBJ1-5; cdr3_aa: CASSLGAPGINQPQHF; cdr3_nt: TGTGCCAGCAGTTTAGGTGCTCCAGGGATCAATCAGCCCCAGCATTTT
clone_size: few; v_call: TRBV4-1; d_call: -; j_call: TRBJ2-3; cdr3_aa: CASSQDSVQDTQYF; cdr3_nt: TGCGCCAGCAGCCAAGATAGCGTGCAAGATACGCAGTATTTT
clone_size: once; v_call: TRBV30; d_call: -; j_call: TRBJ1-1; cdr3_aa: CAWTSGVYTEAFF; cdr3_nt: TGTGCCTGGACCTCCGGAGTGTACACTGAAGCTTTCTTT
clone_size: -; v_call: TRBV29-1; d_call: -; j_call: TRBJ2-1; cdr3_aa: CSVRTRDYNEQFF; cdr3_nt: TGCAGCGTTCGAACCAGGGACTACAATGAGCAGTTCTTC
clone_size: few; v_call: TRBV4-1; d_call: -; j_call: TRBJ1-1; cdr3_aa: CASSQVFDTEAFF; cdr3_nt: TGCGCCAGCAGCCAAGTGTTCGACACTGAAGCTTTCTTT
clone_size: -; v_call: TRBV6-5; d_call: TRBD2; j_call: TRBJ2-7; cdr3_aa: CASSLQRGATYEQYF; cdr3_nt: TGTGCCAGCAGTCTTCAGCGGGGTGCTACCTACGAGCAGTACTTC
clone_size: -; v_call: TRBV27; d_call: -; j_call: TRBJ2-7; cdr3_aa: CASSNTGDYEQYF; cdr3_nt: TGTGCCAGCAGCAACACAGGAGACTACGAGCAGTACTTC
clone_size: -; v_call: TRBV4-3; d_call: TRBD2; j_call: TRBJ2-3; cdr3_aa: CASSQDTSGTDTQYF; cdr3_nt: TGCGCCAGCAGCCAAGATACTAGCGGGACAGATACGCAGTATTTT
clone_size: -; v_call: TRBV27; d_call: TRBD1; j_call: TRBJ2-7; cdr3_aa: CASSRRVGTGTGVEQYF; cdr3_nt: TGTGCCAGCAGTCGGCGGGTGGGGACCGGGACAGGGGTCGAGCAGTACTTC
clone_size: -; v_call: TRBV7-6; d_call: -; j_call: TRBJ1-5; cdr3_aa: CASSLVLGNQPQHF; cdr3_nt: TGTGCCAGCAGCTTAGTACTTGGTAATCAGCCCCAGCATTTT
clone_size: -; v_call: TRBV11-3; d_call: TRBD1; j_call: TRBJ2-5; cdr3_aa: CASSGTGVETQYF; cdr3_nt: TGTGCCAGCAGTGGGACAGGGGTTGAGACCCAGTACTTC
clone_size: -; v_call: TRBV7-3; d_call: -; j_call: TRBJ2-6; cdr3_aa: CASSSPEAVTPPFAGANVLTF; cdr3_nt: TGTGCCAGCAGCTCGCCTGAGGCGGTTACCCCCCCCTTCGCTGGGGCCAACGTCCTGACTTTC
clone_size: -; v_call: TRBV19; d_call: TRBD1; j_call: TRBJ2-1; cdr3_aa: CASSLRTGRSYNEQFF; cdr3_nt: TGTGCCAGTAGCCTGCGGACAGGGCGGTCCTACAATGAGCAGTTCTTC
clone_size: medium-sized; v_call: TRBV7-9; d_call: TRBD2; j_call: TRBJ2-7; cdr3_aa: CASSPSGRPNEQYF; cdr3_nt: TGTGCCAGCAGCCCCAGCGGGAGACCCAACGAGCAGTACTTC
clone_size: -; v_call: TRBV7-2; d_call: TRBD1; j_call: TRBJ2-4; cdr3_aa: CASSGDREGGWAKNIQYF; cdr3_nt: TGTGCCAGCAGCGGAGACAGGGAAGGAGGATGGGCCAAAAACATTCAGTACTTC
clone_size: -; v_call: TRBV4-1; d_call: -; j_call: TRBJ2-7; cdr3_aa: CASSQVQESYEQYF; cdr3_nt: TGCGCCAGCAGCCAAGTACAGGAGTCCTACGAGCAGTACTTC
clone_size: -; v_call: TRBV2; d_call: -; j_call: TRBJ2-1; cdr3_aa: CASSEVPGLSYNEQFF; cdr3_nt: TGTGCCAGCAGTGAAGTCCCGGGACTTTCCTACAATGAGCAGTTCTTC
clone_size: -; v_call: TRBV5-1; d_call: -; j_call: TRBJ2-1; cdr3_aa: CASSLVAFSYNEQFF; cdr3_nt: TGCGCCAGCAGCTTGGTCGCGTTCTCCTACAATGAGCAGTTCTTC
clone_size: -; v_call: TRBV10-3; d_call: -; j_call: TRBJ2-5; cdr3_aa: CATTGGALEQYF; cdr3_nt: TGTGCCACCACTGGGGGGGCCTTGGAGCAGTACTTC
clone_size: once; v_call: TRBV9; d_call: -; j_call: TRBJ2-7; cdr3_aa: CASSVIDGIGEQYF; cdr3_nt: TGTGCCAGCAGCGTAATAGACGGGATCGGGGAGCAGTACTTC
clone_size: few; v_call: TRBV2; d_call: -; j_call: TRBJ2-5; cdr3_aa: CASRLRRETQYF; cdr3_nt: TGTGCCAGCAGGCTACGGCGGGAGACCCAGTACTTC
clone_size: few; v_call: TRBV25-1; d_call: -; j_call: TRBJ1-2; cdr3_aa: CASIDQGNGYTF; cdr3_nt: TGTGCCAGCATTGATCAGGGGAATGGCTACACCTTC
clone_size: -; v_call: TRBV4-2; d_call: -; j_call: TRBJ1-5; cdr3_aa: CASSRGTGDQPQHF; cdr3_nt: TGTGCCAGCAGCCGCGGGACGGGAGATCAGCCCCAGCATTTT
clone_size: -; v_call: TRBV5-1; d_call: TRBD1; j_call: TRBJ1-6; cdr3_aa: CASRATGSKNSPLHF; cdr3_nt: TGCGCCAGCAGGGCGACAGGGAGCAAGAATTCACCCCTCCACTTT
clone_size: -; v_call: TRBV5-1; d_call: -; j_call: TRBJ2-1; cdr3_aa: CASSQRDLGHENEQFF; cdr3_nt: TGCGCCAGCAGCCAAAGGGACTTGGGGCACGAGAATGAGCAGTTCTTC
clone_size: -; v_call: TRBV6-5; d_call: TRBD2; j_call: TRBJ2-3; cdr3_aa: CASKAGGPDTQYF; cdr3_nt: TGTGCCAGCAAAGCGGGAGGCCCCGATACGCAGTATTTT
clone_size: few; v_call: TRBV5-1; d_call: -; j_call: TRBJ1-2; cdr3_aa: CASSVGHGASSNDYGYTF; cdr3_nt: TGCGCCAGCAGCGTAGGACACGGCGCCTCCTCGAACGACTATGGCTACACCTTC
clone_size: -; v_call: TRBV5-6; d_call: TRBD1; j_call: TRBJ2-2; cdr3_aa: CASSLTDRFSGELFF; cdr3_nt: TGTGCCAGCAGCTTGACGGACAGGTTCTCCGGGGAGCTGTTTTTT